This record covers a single T cell receptor (beta chain). Its specificity is not known. The data stem from a study of T cell responses to AZD1222 COVID-19 vaccine. The study's findings and limits: There were mostly white British donors and more females than males, and clonal diversity was possibly underestimated.

Produced via immunoSEQ multiplex PCR; TCRdb's table is partial and in-frame only. The sample has around 130,000 clones; 92% are singletons. Doses given second, at about 4 or about 12 weeks, were pooled. The receptor was derived from an adult who received the AZD1222 COVID-19 vaccine. The starting material was peripheral blood, obtained 28 days after the second AZD1222 dose.

The CDR3 DNA is TGTGCCAGCAGCCAAAGGGGTAGCTATGGCTACACCTTC. Amino acid sequence: CASSQRGSYGYTF. The rearrangement joins TRBV3-1 (or the pseudogene TRBV3-2) to TRBJ1-2; perhaps TRBD1 as D (5 bases). The length of the CDR3 is 13 residues. The ends were cut back, 2 bases at V and 4 bases at J, with 8 bases in the middle. Germline-derived CDR1 and CDR2 are LGHDT and YNNKEL (reference sequence).